This T cell receptor beta chain emerged from a study of CD8 T cells in ankylosing spondylitis. Trimming took 2 bases from V and 4 from J, leaving 9 bases between them. Germline V gene data show CDR1 as ENHRY and CDR2 as SYGVKD. CDR3 length equals 14 residues. Quantitative 5'-RACE with molecular barcodes was used to make the TCR beta libraries. TCRdb re-analysed the 5' RACE reads in MiXCR, keeping a single row per CDR3 protein. The sample lists 200,000 to 300,000 distinct CDR3 sequences, around 9.2% occurring once. Study-level findings and limits: The study identified a TCR beta motif of about eight highly homologous variants that appeared characteristic of ankylosing spondylitis blood. Reports say disease-linked clones showed up significantly more in matched ankylosing spondylitis synovial fluid.

This clonotype was counted many times. The antigen is undetermined. This receptor was obtained from a male donor with ankylosing spondylitis or in good health (not recorded which). The sample was blood, either unsorted or a sorted T cell fraction (not recorded which). The chain is built from TRBV10-3 and TRBJ2-1; D gene uncertain. The chain's CDR3 is CAISESAPYNEQFF. CDR3 DNA: TGTGCCATCAGTGAGAGTGCCCCTTACAATGAGCAGTTCTTC.